The clone carrying this T cell receptor beta chain occurred many times. The method was immunoSEQ multiplex PCR; TCRdb's version includes in-frame clones alone and lacks a portion of them. The table has 250,000 to 300,000 clones, roughly 79% seen once; the top ten hold around 3.2%. This specimen comes from a study of blood T cell repertoires in COVID-19. Background on the study: The samples span acute and convalescent COVID-19 from the United States, Italy and Spain.

Trimming removed 5 bases at V and 0 bases at J, with 5 bases between. Germline-derived CDR1 and CDR2 are WNHNN and SYGVQD (reference sequence). The CDR3 consists of 14 residues. This chain joins TRBV10-1 and TRBJ1-6; unclear D gene. This receptor was obtained from a woman aged 60 to 75 with active or convalescent COVID-19. The sequencing sample was made of peripheral blood. The chain's CDR3 is CASSRSSYNSPLHF. The CDR3 nucleotides read TGCGCCAGCAGTCGGAGCTCCTATAATTCACCCCTCCACTTT.